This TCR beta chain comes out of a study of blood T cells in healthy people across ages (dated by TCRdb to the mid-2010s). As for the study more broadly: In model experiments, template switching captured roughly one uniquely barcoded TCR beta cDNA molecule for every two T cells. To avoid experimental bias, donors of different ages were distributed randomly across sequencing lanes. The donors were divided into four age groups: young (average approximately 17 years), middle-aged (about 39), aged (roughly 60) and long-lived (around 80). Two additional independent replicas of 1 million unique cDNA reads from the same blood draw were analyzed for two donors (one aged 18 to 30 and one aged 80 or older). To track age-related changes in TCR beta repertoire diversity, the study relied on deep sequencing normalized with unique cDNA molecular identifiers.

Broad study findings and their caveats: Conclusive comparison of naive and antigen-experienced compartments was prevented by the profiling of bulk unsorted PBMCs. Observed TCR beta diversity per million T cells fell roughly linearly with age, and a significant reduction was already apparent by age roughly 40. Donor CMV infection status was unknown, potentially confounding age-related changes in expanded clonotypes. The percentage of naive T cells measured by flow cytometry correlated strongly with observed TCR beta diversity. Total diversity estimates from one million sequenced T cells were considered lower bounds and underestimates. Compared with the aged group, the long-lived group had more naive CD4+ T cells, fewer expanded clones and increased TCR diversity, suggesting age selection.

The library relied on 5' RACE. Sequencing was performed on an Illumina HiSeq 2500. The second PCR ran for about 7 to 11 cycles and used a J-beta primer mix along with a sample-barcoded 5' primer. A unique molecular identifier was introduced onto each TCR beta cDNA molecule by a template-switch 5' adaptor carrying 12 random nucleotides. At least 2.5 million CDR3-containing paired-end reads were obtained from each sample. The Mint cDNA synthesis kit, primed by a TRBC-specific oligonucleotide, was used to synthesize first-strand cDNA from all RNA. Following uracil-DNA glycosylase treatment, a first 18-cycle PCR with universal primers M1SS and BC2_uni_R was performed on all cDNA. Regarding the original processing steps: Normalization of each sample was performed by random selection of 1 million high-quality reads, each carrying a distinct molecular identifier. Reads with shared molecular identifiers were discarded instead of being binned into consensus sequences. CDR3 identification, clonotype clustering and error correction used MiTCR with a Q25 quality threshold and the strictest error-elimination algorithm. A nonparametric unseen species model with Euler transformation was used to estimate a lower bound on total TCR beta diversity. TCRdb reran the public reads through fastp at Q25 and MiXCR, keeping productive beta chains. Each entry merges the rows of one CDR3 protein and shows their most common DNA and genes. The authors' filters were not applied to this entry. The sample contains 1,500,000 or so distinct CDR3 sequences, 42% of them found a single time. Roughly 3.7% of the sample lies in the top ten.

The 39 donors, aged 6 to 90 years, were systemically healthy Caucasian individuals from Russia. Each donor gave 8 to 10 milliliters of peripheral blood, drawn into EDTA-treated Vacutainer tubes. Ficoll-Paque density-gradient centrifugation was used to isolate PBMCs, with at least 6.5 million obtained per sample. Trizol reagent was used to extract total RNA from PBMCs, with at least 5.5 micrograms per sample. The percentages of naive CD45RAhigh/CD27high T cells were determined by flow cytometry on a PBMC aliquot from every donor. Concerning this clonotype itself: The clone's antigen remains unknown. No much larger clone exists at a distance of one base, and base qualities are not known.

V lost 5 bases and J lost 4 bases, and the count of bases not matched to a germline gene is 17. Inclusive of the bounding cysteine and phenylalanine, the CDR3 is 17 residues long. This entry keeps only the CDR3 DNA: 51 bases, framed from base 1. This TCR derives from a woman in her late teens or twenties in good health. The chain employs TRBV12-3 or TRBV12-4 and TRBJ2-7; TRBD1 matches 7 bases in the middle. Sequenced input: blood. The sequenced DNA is TGTGCCAGCAGTAAGGGGCCGGACTGGGGACAGTTGTACGAGCAGTACTTC. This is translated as CASSKGPDWGQLYEQYF.